This entry lists 13 T cell receptor beta chains sequenced from one sample in a study of T cells in Graves' hyperthyroidism and ophthalmopathy. Amplification of TCR beta CDR3 regions used RNA as the template. Primed by the HTBI set, a first-round RT-PCR was run on the TCR CDR3. TCRdb used MiXCR to reprocess the multiplex PCR reads, holding one entry per CDR3 protein. The top ten clones hold 9.2% of a sample with hundreds of thousands of distinct CDR3 sequences, under 15% of them seen once. Material for sequencing was blood. The receptors shown here come from a woman under 30 with Graves' hyperthyroidism.

This clonotype has ten or more counts. The chain has TRBV2 and TRBJ1-6; D remains ambiguous. The V and J ends lost 3 bases and 0 bases respectively, with 6 bases between them. Germline V gene lookup returns CDR1 SNHLY and CDR2 FYNNEI. The CDR3 covers 15 residues. The CDR3 nucleotides read TGTGCCAGCAGTGAGGAGAGCTCCTATAATTCACCCCTCCACTTT. This gives the protein CASSEESSYNSPLHF.

This clonotype came up many times. The chain combines TRBV7-2 with TRBJ1-4, with D perhaps matching TRBD1 (6 bases). Germline V lookup: CDR1 SGHTA, CDR2 FQGNSA. The CDR3 length is 13 residues. V gave up 2 bases and J gave up 10 bases, with 11 bases separating them. The CDR3, as DNA: TGTGCCAGCAGCTTACAACAGGGCGCAAAACTGTTTTTT. This translates into CASSLQQGAKLFF.

This clonotype was counted ten times or more. The CDR3 is CASSLSWDEQFF. As DNA, the CDR3 is TGTGCCAGCAGTTTATCGTGGGATGAGCAGTTCTTC. This chain uses TRBV28 with TRBJ2-1; D not resolved. Germline CDR1 and CDR2: MDHEN and SYDVKM. The CDR3 covers 12 residues. Trimming cost V 1 base and J 8 bases, with 6 bases left between them.

This clonotype was recorded a few times. The chain uses TRBV4-3 and TRBJ2-3; D perhaps matches TRBD2 (8 bases). The germline V and J ends were trimmed by 4 bases and 5 bases, with 16 bases remaining between them. Germline V gene data show CDR1 as LGHNA and CDR2 as YSLEER. The CDR3 has 15 amino acids. CDR3 nucleotide sequence: TGCGCCAGCAGCCCCGACGGGAGGGGGCTAGATACGCAGTATTTT. Translated, it gives CASSPDGRGLDTQYF.

The V gene is TRBV11-2, the J gene TRBJ1-1; D perhaps matches TRBD1 (6 bases). Germline CDR1 reads SGHAT; CDR2 reads FQNNGV. There are 14 residues in the CDR3. The V and J ends lost 1 base and 7 bases respectively, with 13 bases between them. CDR3 amino acids: CASSLVLGGHEAFF. The CDR3 nucleotides read TGTGCCAGCAGCTTAGTTTTGGGGGGACATGAAGCTTTCTTT.

This clonotype was seen repeatedly, ten times or more. The chain links TRBV30 to TRBJ1-5, with TRBD1 matching over 7 bases. Germline trimming cut 2 bases from V and 5 bases from J; bases unmatched to any gene: 3. The germline V gene has CDR1 GTSNPN and CDR2 SVGIG (reference sequence). The CDR3 is made up of 13 amino acids. CDR3 sequence reads: CAWSRQGDQPQHF. The CDR3 coding sequence is TGTGCCTGGAGTAGGCAGGGGGATCAGCCCCAGCATTTT.

This chain uses TRBV14 with TRBJ2-1; D is unclear. There are 16 residues in the CDR3. CDR1 SGHDN and CDR2 FVKESK come from the germline V gene. V lost 0 bases, J lost 4 bases, and 13 bases lay in between. As DNA, the CDR3 is TGTGCCAGCAGCCAAGATATAGGTTCCATATACAATGAGCAGTTCTTC. Its translation: CASSQDIGSIYNEQFF. The full variable domain, completed using reference TRBV14 and TRBJ2-1, is EAGVTQFPSHSVIEKGQTVTLRCDPISGHDNLYWYRRVMGKEIKFLLHFVKESKQDESGMPNNRFLAERTGGTYSTLKVQPAELEDSGVYFCASSQDIGSIYNEQFFGPGTRLTVL.

This clonotype has at least ten counts. J is TRBJ2-7 and V is TRBV2; tentatively, D is TRBD2 (6 bases). Germline CDR1 is SNHLY and CDR2 is FYNNEI. V was cut by 6 bases and J by 3 bases, with 15 bases left in between. The CDR3 spans 14 residues. The CDR3: CASRGLIGRYEQYF. The CDR3 DNA reads as TGTGCCAGCAGGGGACTGATCGGCCGCTACGAGCAGTACTTC.

In the case of this clonotype: The junction shows a germline mismatch at one end, possibly a read error. This sequence joins TRBV9 and TRBJ2-1, with D perhaps given as TRBD1 or TRBD2 (5 bases each). The germline V gene encodes CDR1 SGDLS and CDR2 YYNGEE. The CDR3 covers 14 residues. This chain's CDR3 is CASSPSGTYNVQFF. The CDR3 bases are TGTGCCAGCAGCCCATCGGGGACGTACAATGTGCAGTTCTTC.

This clonotype was seen repeatedly, ten times or more. A read error may be the cause here, since a much bigger clone is one base away. V and J are TRBV9 and TRBJ1-1, with unresolved D. This CDR3 is 11 amino acids long. Trimming took off 6 bases at V and 1 base at J, with 4 bases between the two ends. Germline CDR1 SGDLS, CDR2 YYNGEE. As DNA, the CDR3 is TGTGCCAGCATCCCGAACACTGAAGCTTTCTTT. The encoded protein is CASIPNTEAFF.

This clonotype has at least ten counts. The chain recombines TRBV3-1 with TRBJ2-7, with D maybe TRBD2 (5 bases). The CDR3 runs 14 residues. V lost 3 bases and J 3 bases, leaving 12 bases between the germline ends. Germline V gives CDR1 LGHDT, CDR2 YNNKEL (reference sequence). The CDR3 coding sequence is TGTGCCAGCAGCCAGATAAGCCGGGACTACGAGCAGTACTTC. This encodes CASSQISRDYEQYF.

J is TRBJ1-2 and V is TRBV5-4, with D unclear. With 0 bases removed from V and 5 bases from J, the gap between germline ends came to 11 bases. The CDR3 sequence is 14 residues long. Looked up from germline, CDR1 is SGHNT and CDR2 is YYREEE (reference sequence). CDR3 DNA: TGTGCCAGCAGCTTGGACGGTGCTGGGTATGGCTACACCTTC. Protein product: CASSLDGAGYGYTF.

This clonotype was found many times. This rearrangement joins TRBV7-9 to TRBJ1-1, with D tentatively TRBD1 (6 bases). The CDR3 runs 15 residues. Germline CDR1 and CDR2: SEHNR and FQNEAQ (reference sequence). The ends were cut back, 3 bases at V and 3 bases at J, with 14 bases in the middle. The CDR3 DNA reads TGTGCCAGCAGCTTGAACGTAGGGGGGGACACTGAAGCTTTCTTT. It translates to CASSLNVGGDTEAFF.